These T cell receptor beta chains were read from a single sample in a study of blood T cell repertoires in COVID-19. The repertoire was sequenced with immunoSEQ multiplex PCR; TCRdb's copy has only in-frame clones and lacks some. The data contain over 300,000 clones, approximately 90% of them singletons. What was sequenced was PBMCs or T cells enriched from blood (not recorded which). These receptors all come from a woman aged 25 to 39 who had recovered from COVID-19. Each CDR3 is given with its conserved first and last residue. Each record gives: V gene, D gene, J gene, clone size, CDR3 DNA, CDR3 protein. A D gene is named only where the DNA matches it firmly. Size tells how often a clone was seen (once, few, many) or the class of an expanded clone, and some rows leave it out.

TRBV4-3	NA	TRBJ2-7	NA	TGCGCCAGCAGCCAGGACACAGGCCGCGAGCAGTACTTC	CASSQDTGREQYF
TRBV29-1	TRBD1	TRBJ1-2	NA	TGCAGCGTTGCCGGGGATACAGGGGCCCCATATGGCTACACCTTC	CSVAGDTGAPYGYTF
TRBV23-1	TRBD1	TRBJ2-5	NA	TGCGCCAGCAGTCATTTCGGACAGGGGGCGCGGAGGGGAGAGACCCAGTACTTC	CASSHFGQGARRGETQYF
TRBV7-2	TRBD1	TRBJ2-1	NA	TGTGCCAGCAACCTGGGAAGACAGGGATCCTACAATGAGCAGTTCTTC	CASNLGRQGSYNEQFF
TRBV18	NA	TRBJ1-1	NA	TGTGCCAGCTCAGCCCCTAGGGGCATGAACACTGAAGCTTTCTTT	CASSAPRGMNTEAFF
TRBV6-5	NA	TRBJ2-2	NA	TGTGCCAGCAGCCCGATGGGCCACAACACCGGGGAGCTGTTTTTT	CASSPMGHNTGELFF
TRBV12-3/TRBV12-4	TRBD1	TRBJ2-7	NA	TGTGCCACTCGACAGGGGAGCTACGAGCAGTACTTC	CATRQGSYEQYF
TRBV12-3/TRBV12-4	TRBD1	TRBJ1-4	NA	TGTGCCAGCAGTTCGAACAGGGGTGAAAAACTGTTTTTT	CASSSNRGEKLFF
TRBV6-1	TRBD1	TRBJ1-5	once	TGTGCCAGCAGTGAACCGGACAGGAGTCAGCATTTT	CASSEPDRSQHF
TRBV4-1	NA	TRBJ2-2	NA	TGCGCCAGCAGCCAAGAACGGGCGAACACCGGGGAGCTGTTTTTT	CASSQERANTGELFF
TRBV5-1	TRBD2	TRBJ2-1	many	TGCGCCAGCAGCTTGCAAAGCGGGGGGCTCAATGAGCAGTTCTTC	CASSLQSGGLNEQFF
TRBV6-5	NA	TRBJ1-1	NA	TGTGCCAGCAGTTTAATTAACACTGAAGCTTTCTTT	CASSLINTEAFF
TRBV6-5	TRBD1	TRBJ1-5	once	TGTGCCAGCAGAGGAGGGGGCGATCAGCCCCAGCATTTT	CASRGGGDQPQHF